This T cell receptor (beta chain) was sequenced in a study of cytomegalovirus exposure and HLA in healthy donors. About the study: There were approximately 81 million unique TCRs (from HLA-typed donors) in an early data release.

Study-level findings and limits: The authors assumed roughly uniform sequencing depth across donors for presence/absence analyses. It was reported that the classifier diagnosed cytomegalovirus status with high specificity and sensitivity in both the original and validation cohorts.

The PCR employed 60 Vbeta primers together with 13 Jbeta primers. Methods used by the authors: About 10 million shared chains were among the roughly 78 million unique TCR beta chains that a later analysis counted. Profiled with immunoSEQ multiplex PCR; TCRdb holds only in-frame clones, not every one. V and J calls and clone size are as listed in that table; D and trimming were resolved from the DNA. The sample lists approximately 79,000 clones; 79% were seen once. This CDR3 has 12 residues. Germline lookup yields CDR1 KGHSH and CDR2 LQKENI. The V end lost 3 bases, the J end lost 8 bases, and 10 bases lay between the germline ends. A word on this clone: Its antigen remains unknown.

This TCR was sampled from a woman in her thirties or forties in good health and CMV-seropositive. Sequenced input: PBMCs. This chain joins TRBV18 and TRBJ1-1; D ambiguous. Here the CDR3 reads CASSPLEGEAFF. CDR3 coding DNA: TGTGCCAGCTCACCGCTGGAGGGCGAAGCTTTCTTT.